The 9 T cell receptor beta chains below come from one sample, sequenced in a study of Ad26.COV2.S vaccination and SARS-CoV-2 variants. Profiling relied on immunoSEQ multiplex PCR, and the TCRdb table lists in-frame clones only, not all of them. The table includes more than 300,000 clones, roughly 90% detected once. Treatment described: 19 received Ad26.COV2.S at low or high dose, single or two shots; a few received placebo; per-sample allocation not given. On day 63 after the first injection, vaccine and placebo recipients gave samples. The sequencing here drew on peripheral blood, taken in a trial of Ad26.COV2.S vaccine versus placebo. These TCRs come from a person aged 18-65 years who received the Ad26.COV2.S COVID-19 vaccine or a placebo.

The chain couples TRBV24-1 to TRBJ2-5, with D maybe TRBD1 (5 bases). CDR3 length: 16 amino acids. Germline V gene data show CDR1 as KGHDR and CDR2 as SFDVKD. With 5 bases removed from V and 5 bases from J, the gap between germline ends came to 20 bases. Here the CDR3 reads CATSGLYPWGVETQYF. CDR3 in DNA: TGTGCCACCAGTGGCCTATACCCTTGGGGCGTGGAGACCCAGTACTTC.

This chain uses TRBV6-5 with TRBJ2-1, with 9 nucleotides matching TRBD2. The V gene's germline CDR1 is MNHEY and CDR2 SVGAGI. J was trimmed by 8 bases and V by 6 bases; bases with no gene match: 8. CDR3 length: 14 amino acids. CDR3 sequence (DNA): TGTGCCAGCAGCCGGGGACTAGCTAAGGATGAGCAGTTCTTC. Its translation is CASSRGLAKDEQFF.

The chain uses TRBV6-1 and TRBJ1-1; D perhaps matches TRBD1 (5 bases). The V gene's germline CDR1 is MNHNS and CDR2 SASEGT. Trimming shortened V by 1 base and J by 0 bases, and 9 bases separated the two germline ends. The CDR3 is 15 residues long. This CDR3 reads CASSEVRGVNTEAFF. The DNA of the CDR3 is TGTGCCAGCAGTGAAGTCCGGGGGGTGAACACTGAAGCTTTCTTT.

This clone has only a few counts. The genes are TRBV6-2 or TRBV6-3 and TRBJ1-4; 7 bases map to TRBD1. CDR1 MNHEY and CDR2 SVGEGT come from the germline V gene. The CDR3 is 14 residues long. V lost 5 bases and J lost 11; bases outside the gene matches: 11. The CDR3 region is CASSPGQQLQKLFF. Here the CDR3 DNA reads TGTGCCAGCAGTCCGGGACAGCAATTACAGAAACTGTTTTTT.

The chain uses TRBV30 and TRBJ2-1; D not certain. This CDR3 has 13 amino acids. Trimming left V 3 bases short and J 5 bases short, with 11 bases between. Germline V CDR1 and CDR2: GTSNPN, SVGIG (reference sequence). The CDR3 DNA follows: TGTGCCTGGAGGAGGTTTGGGGACAATGAGCAGTTCTTC. Translation: CAWRRFGDNEQFF.

This chain joins TRBV30 and TRBJ2-2, with TRBD1 as a possible D gene (5 bases). V was pared by 3 bases and J by 3 bases, with 8 bases between. The CDR3 spans 13 residues. Looked up from germline, CDR1 is GTSNPN and CDR2 is SVGIG (reference sequence). The CDR3 DNA sequence: TGTGCCTGGAGGGCGACAGACACCGGGGAGCTGTTTTTT. This codes for CAWRATDTGELFF.

This chain uses TRBV11-3 with TRBJ2-2, with unresolved D. Trimming pared 1 base from V and 2 bases from J, leaving 5 bases between. The germline V gene has CDR1 SGHNT and CDR2 YENEEA. The CDR3 length is 14 residues. The CDR3 DNA is TGTGCCAGCAGCTTAGCACCAAACACCGGGGAGCTGTTTTTT. This codes for CASSLAPNTGELFF. Together with reference TRBV11-3 and TRBJ2-2, the CDR3 gives the full variable domain: EAGVVQSPRYKIIEKKQPVAFWCNPISGHNTLYWYLQNLGQGPELLIRYENEEAVDDSQLPKDRFSAERLKGVDSTLKIQPAELGDSAVYLCASSLAPNTGELFFGEGSRLTVL.

The rearrangement joins TRBV19 to TRBJ1-2; possible D gene TRBD1, 5 bases. V dropped 4 bases and J dropped 4 bases, with 13 bases sitting between them. The CDR3 is made up of 14 amino acids. CDR1 and CDR2 (germline): LNHDA, SQIVND (reference sequence). In DNA form, the CDR3 reads TGTGCCAGTAGTAAAGAAACAGGTACCTATGGCTACACCTTC. It encodes CASSKETGTYGYTF.

The chain couples TRBV29-1 to TRBJ2-3; 7 bases are shared with TRBD2. Per germline, CDR1 SQVTM and CDR2 ANQGSEA. J gave up 2 bases and V 4 bases, and 9 bases lay outside the gene matches. The CDR3 is 15 amino acids. CDR3 nucleotide sequence: TGCAGCGTTGTAACTCTAGCGGAAATCACAGATACGCAGTATTTT. As protein: CSVVTLAEITDTQYF.